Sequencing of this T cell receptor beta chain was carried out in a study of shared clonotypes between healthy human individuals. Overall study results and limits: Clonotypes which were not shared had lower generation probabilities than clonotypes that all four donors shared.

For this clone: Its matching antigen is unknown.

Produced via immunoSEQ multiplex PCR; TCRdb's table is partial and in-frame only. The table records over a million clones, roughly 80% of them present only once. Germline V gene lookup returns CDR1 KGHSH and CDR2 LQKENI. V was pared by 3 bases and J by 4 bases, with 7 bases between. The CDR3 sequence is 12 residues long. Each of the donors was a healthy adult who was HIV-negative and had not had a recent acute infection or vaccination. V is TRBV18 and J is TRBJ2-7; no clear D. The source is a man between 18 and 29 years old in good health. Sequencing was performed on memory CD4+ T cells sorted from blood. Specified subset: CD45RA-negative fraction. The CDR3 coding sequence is TGTGCCAGCTCACCGGCGCTGTACGAGCAGTACTTC. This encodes CASSPALYEQYF.